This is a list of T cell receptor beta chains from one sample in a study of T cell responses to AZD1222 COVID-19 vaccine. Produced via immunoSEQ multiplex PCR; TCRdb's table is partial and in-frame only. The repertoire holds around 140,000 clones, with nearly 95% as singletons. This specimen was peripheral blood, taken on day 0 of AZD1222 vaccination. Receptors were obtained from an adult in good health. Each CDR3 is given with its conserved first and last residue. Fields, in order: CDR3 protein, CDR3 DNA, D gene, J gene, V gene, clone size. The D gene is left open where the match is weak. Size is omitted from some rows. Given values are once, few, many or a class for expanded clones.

CDR3: CASSVAGVNTEAFF; DNA: TGTGCCAGCAGCGTGGCGGGGGTGAACACTGAAGCTTTCTTT; D: .; J: TRBJ1-1; V: TRBV9; size: .
CDR3: CASSLATSGGVSTDTQYF; DNA: TGTGCCAGCAGTTTAGCGACTAGCGGGGGGGTAAGCACAGATACGCAGTATTTT; D: TRBD2; J: TRBJ2-3; V: TRBV28; size: .
CDR3: CASTFTGDSNHPYEQYF; DNA: TGTGCCAGTACCTTCACCGGGGACTCGAACCACCCCTACGAGCAGTACTTC; D: .; J: TRBJ2-7; V: TRBV19; size: .
CDR3: CAWSTTGPYEQYF; DNA: TGTGCCTGGAGTACGACAGGGCCCTACGAGCAGTACTTC; D: TRBD1; J: TRBJ2-7; V: TRBV30; size: .
CDR3: CASSPDTEQYF; DNA: TGTGCCAGCAGCCCCGACACCGAGCAGTACTTC; D: .; J: TRBJ2-7; V: TRBV7-8; size: .
CDR3: CASTAKGLNEKLFF; DNA: TGTGCCAGCACCGCCAAGGGCCTGAATGAAAAACTGTTTTTT; D: .; J: TRBJ1-4; V: TRBV5-8; size: .
CDR3: CASLSSRQGSEQYF; DNA: TGTGCCAGCCTTTCCTCCCGACAGGGCAGCGAGCAGTACTTC; D: TRBD1; J: TRBJ2-7; V: TRBV6-5; size: .
CDR3: CASSVDDRNYEQYF; DNA: TGTGCCAGCAGCGTAGACGACAGAAACTACGAGCAGTACTTC; D: .; J: TRBJ2-7; V: TRBV9; size: .
CDR3: CASSATGIREKLFF; DNA: TGTGCCAGCAGCGCGACAGGGATCCGGGAAAAACTGTTTTTT; D: TRBD1; J: TRBJ1-4; V: TRBV9; size: .
CDR3: CASSRLRMNSRSETQYF; DNA: TGTGCCAGCTCACGCCTTAGGATGAATTCTCGATCAGAGACCCAGTACTTC; D: .; J: TRBJ2-5; V: TRBV18; size: .
CDR3: CATRRDLNTEAFF; DNA: TGTGCCACCAGACGGGACTTGAACACTGAAGCTTTCTTT; D: .; J: TRBJ1-1; V: TRBV15; size: .
CDR3: CASTLGQGGTGELFF; DNA: TGTGCCAGCACGCTGGGACAGGGTGGAACCGGGGAGCTGTTTTTT; D: TRBD1; J: TRBJ2-2; V: TRBV19; size: .
CDR3: CAWRDYTRERTDTQYF; DNA: TGTGCCTGGAGGGATTATACTAGGGAGCGCACAGATACGCAGTATTTT; D: .; J: TRBJ2-3; V: TRBV30; size: .
CDR3: CASRQGARNIQYF; DNA: TGTGCCTCCCGACAGGGGGCAAGAAACATTCAGTACTTC; D: TRBD1; J: TRBJ2-4; V: TRBV30; size: few
CDR3: CASSQEEGTPVTNYGYTF; DNA: TGCGCCAGCAGCCAGGAGGAAGGGACACCGGTGACTAACTATGGCTACACCTTC; D: .; J: TRBJ1-2; V: TRBV4-1; size: .
CDR3: CASSEDRSSYNEQFF; DNA: TGTGCCAGCAGTGAGGACAGGAGCTCCTACAATGAGCAGTTCTTC; D: TRBD1; J: TRBJ2-1; V: TRBV6-4; size: .
CDR3: CASSLSWSYNSPLHF; DNA: TGTGCCAGCAGTTTATCGTGGTCATATAATTCACCCCTCCACTTT; D: .; J: TRBJ1-6; V: TRBV27; size: once
CDR3: CASSQGQGTDTQYF; DNA: TGTGCCAGCTCACAGGGACAGGGAACAGATACGCAGTATTTT; D: TRBD1; J: TRBJ2-3; V: TRBV18; size: once
CDR3: CASSLQGAQEKLFF; DNA: TGTGCCAGCAGCTTGCAGGGGGCGCAAGAAAAACTGTTTTTT; D: TRBD1; J: TRBJ1-4; V: TRBV5-4; size: .
CDR3: CASSLGATANSYEQYF; DNA: TGCGCCAGCAGCTTGGGAGCGACGGCGAACTCCTACGAGCAGTACTTC; D: .; J: TRBJ2-7; V: TRBV5-1; size: .
CDR3: CASSLRGGISYEQYF; DNA: TGTGCCAGCAGTTTACGAGGCGGGATTTCCTACGAGCAGTACTTC; D: .; J: TRBJ2-7; V: TRBV27; size: .
CDR3: CASSSPPTGELFF; DNA: TGCGCCAGCAGCTCCCCCCCGACCGGGGAGCTGTTTTTT; D: .; J: TRBJ2-2; V: TRBV5-1; size: once
CDR3: CASSLTFPVGDYGYTF; DNA: TGCGCCAGCAGCTTGACTTTTCCTGTGGGAGACTATGGCTACACCTTC; D: .; J: TRBJ1-2; V: TRBV5-1; size: .
CDR3: CATSRAAGAKFF; DNA: TGTGCCACCAGCAGAGCAGCGGGAGCGAAGTTCTTC; D: TRBD2; J: TRBJ2-1; V: TRBV15; size: .
CDR3: CASNRDSANTGELFF; DNA: TGTGCCAGTAACCGGGACTCAGCGAACACCGGGGAGCTGTTTTTT; D: .; J: TRBJ2-2; V: TRBV6-5; size: .
CDR3: CASSPPGTGRGETQYF; DNA: TGTGCCAGCTCACCACCCGGGACAGGGCGGGGAGAGACCCAGTACTTC; D: TRBD1; J: TRBJ2-5; V: TRBV18; size: .
CDR3: CASGEGDQPQHF; DNA: TGTGCCAGCGGGGAGGGAGATCAGCCCCAGCATTTT; D: .; J: TRBJ1-5; V: TRBV6-5; size: once
CDR3: CASSDAFRVDTQYF; DNA: TGTGCCAGCAGTGACGCTTTTAGAGTGGATACGCAGTATTTT; D: .; J: TRBJ2-3; V: TRBV6-4; size: .
CDR3: CASSFGWSNQPQHF; DNA: TGTGCCAGCAGCTTCGGTTGGAGCAATCAGCCCCAGCATTTT; D: .; J: TRBJ1-5; V: TRBV5-5; size: .
CDR3: CASAFSGRSYEQYF; DNA: TGTGCTAGTGCCTTTAGCGGGAGATCCTACGAGCAGTACTTC; D: TRBD2; J: TRBJ2-7; V: TRBV12-5; size: .